This T cell receptor (beta chain) was obtained from a study of shared clonotypes between healthy human individuals. The naive CD8 subset, CD45RO-negative cells positively selected for CCR7, excluded terminally differentiated effector memory CD45RA+ cells. 200 to 250 ng DNA, tens of thousands of T cell genomes, went into each sorted-subset replicate PCR. Produced via immunoSEQ multiplex PCR; TCRdb's table is partial and in-frame only. The repertoire holds some 2,100,000 clones, with 93% as singletons. Trimming stripped 8 bases from V and 5 bases from J, with 18 bases between. CDR1 and CDR2 (germline): PRHDT, FYEKMQ (reference sequence). The CDR3 runs to 15 residues.

This receptor was identified in a man between 18 and 29 years old in good health. Some clones in this sample may be carry-over from other donors' samples. The specimen sequenced was naive CD8+ T cells from PBMCs. This chain connects TRBV13 to TRBJ1-4; a weak D match, TRBD1 (6 bases). This CDR3 is CASAPRQGPNEKLFF. In DNA form, the CDR3 reads TGTGCCAGCGCCCCAAGGCAGGGGCCGAATGAAAAACTGTTTTTT.